The 3 T cell receptor beta chains below come from one sample, sequenced in a study of response to subunit inactivated influenza vaccine. TCRdb re-analysed the RT-PCR reads in MiXCR, keeping a single row per CDR3 protein. The data contain around 710,000 distinct CDR3 sequences, around 14% of them singletons. The input for sequencing was PBMCs from blood, taken 14 days before vaccination. These receptors all stem from a man in his forties or fifties who received an inactivated influenza vaccine.

This clonotype was detected many times. V gene TRBV12-3 or TRBV12-4 combines with J gene TRBJ2-7; D gene uncertain. This CDR3 has 13 amino acids. V lost 1 base and J 6 bases, leaving 10 bases between the germline ends. CDR3 protein: CASSLDRRLEQYF. CDR3 DNA: TGTGCCAGCAGTTTAGACCGCCGCCTCGAGCAGTACTTC.

The rearrangement links TRBV20-1 to TRBJ1-2; 9 bases map to TRBD1. V trimming: 6 bases; J trimming: 3 bases; junction bases outside the gene matches: 8. Looked up from germline, CDR1 is DFQATT and CDR2 is SNEGSKA (reference sequence). CDR3 size: 14 residues. DNA for the CDR3: TGCAGTGCCCCAGGGACAGGGTCGGACTATGGCTACACCTTC. Its protein is CSAPGTGSDYGYTF.

The CDR3 coding sequence is TGCAGCGTGGCGGGGACTAGCGGGAGAAATACCGGGGAGCTGTTTTTT. As protein: CSVAGTSGRNTGELFF. This chain joins TRBV29-1 and TRBJ2-2; 14 bases fit TRBD2. After removal of 6 bases from V and 5 bases from J, the junction contained 8 bases not matched to a gene. Per the germline V gene, CDR1 is SQVTM and CDR2 is ANQGSEA. The CDR3 has 16 residues.